This passage covers 25 T cell receptor beta chains from one sample sequenced in a study of shared clonotypes between healthy human individuals. Using immunoSEQ multiplex PCR, the repertoire was profiled, and TCRdb retains in-frame clones only, with some absent. The sample lists hundreds of thousands of clones, approximately 96% occurring once. Selected positively for CCR7 and CD45RO-negative, naive CD8 cells excluded terminally differentiated effector memory CD45RA+ cells. The material sequenced was naive CD8+ T cells sorted from blood. The origin of the receptors is a woman under 40 in good health.

The rearrangement links TRBV28 to TRBJ1-1; no reliable D call. CDR1 and CDR2 from the germline V gene are MDHEN and SYDVKM. V lost 5 bases, J lost 2 bases, and 12 bases lay in between. The CDR3 runs to 14 residues. The CDR3 region has the DNA TGTGCCAGCAGTCCATCACTGATAAACACTGAAGCTTTCTTT. Protein sequence: CASSPSLINTEAFF.

The chain couples TRBV10-3 to TRBJ2-2, with a possible D match to TRBD2 (6 bases). The V end lost 1 base, the J end lost 1 base, and 16 bases lay between the germline ends. The CDR3 covers 18 residues. Germline-derived CDR1 and CDR2 are ENHRY and SYGVKD. CDR3 in DNA: TGTGCCATCAGTGAGTTCGACCTCGCGGGAAGGAACACCGGGGAGCTGTTTTTT. As protein: CAISEFDLAGRNTGELFF.

The chain joins TRBV5-6 to TRBJ2-3; either TRBD1 or TRBD2 may supply D (5 bases each). The CDR3 loop spans 15 amino acids. V was shortened by 4 bases and J by 0 bases, with 12 bases between the two germline ends. In germline, CDR1 is SGHDT, CDR2 YYEEEE. This chain's CDR3 is CASSRGRASTDTQYF. The CDR3, as DNA: TGTGCCAGCAGCCGGGGCAGGGCCAGCACAGATACGCAGTATTTT.

The J gene is TRBJ2-1, the V gene TRBV20-1; maybe TRBD2 (5 bases). The CDR3 is 11 residues long. V was trimmed by 2 bases and J by 10 bases, leaving 9 bases between them. Looked up from germline, CDR1 is DFQATT and CDR2 is SNEGSKA (reference sequence). CDR3 nucleotide sequence: TGCAGTGCTAGACTAGACTACGAGCAGTTCTTC. Amino acid sequence: CSARLDYEQFF.

The V gene is TRBV28, the J gene TRBJ1-1; a possible D gene is TRBD1 (5 bases). Germline V gene lookup returns CDR1 MDHEN and CDR2 SYDVKM. V gave up 3 bases and J gave up 1 base, with 9 bases separating them. The CDR3 runs to 14 residues. The CDR3 spells CASSLYQGNTEAFF. The DNA for the CDR3 is TGTGCCAGCAGTTTGTATCAGGGGAACACTGAAGCTTTCTTT.

The chain joins TRBV9 to TRBJ1-2; 11 nucleotides align to TRBD1. V shed 0 bases, J shed 6 bases, and the junction held 7 bases outside the gene matches. The CDR3 totals 16 residues. The germline V gene has CDR1 SGDLS and CDR2 YYNGEE. CDR3 nucleotide sequence: TGTGCCAGCAGCGTAGAAGGACAGGGGGCTTTTAATGGCTACACCTTC. Translated: CASSVEGQGAFNGYTF.

V usage is TRBV7-9 and J usage is TRBJ1-1; D unresolved. In germline, CDR1 is SEHNR, CDR2 FQNEAQ (reference sequence). Trimming removed 5 bases from V and 3 bases from J, with 16 bases in between. The CDR3 length is 15 residues. CDR3 loop: CASSEGLEWHTEAFF. CDR3 DNA sequence: TGTGCCAGCAGCGAAGGGCTGGAATGGCACACTGAAGCTTTCTTT.

The chain combines TRBV19 with TRBJ1-3, with 7 bases fitting TRBD1. Germline-derived CDR1 and CDR2 are LNHDA and SQIVND (reference sequence). After removal of 3 bases from V and 4 bases from J, the junction contained 6 bases not matched to a gene. The CDR3 is 15 residues long. The CDR3 coding sequence is TGTGCCAGTAGTATGCCACAGGGGAACGGAAACACCATATATTTT. As protein: CASSMPQGNGNTIYF. Supplemented by reference TRBV19 and TRBJ1-3, the full variable domain reads DGGITQSPKYLFRKEGQNVTLSCEQNLNHDAMYWYRQDPGQGLRLIYYSQIVNDFQKGDIAEGYSVSREKKESFPLTVTSAQKNPTAFYLCASSMPQGNGNTIYFGEGSWLTVV.

The V and J genes are TRBV15 and TRBJ2-3; 8 nucleotides agree with TRBD2. CDR3 length equals 17 residues. The germline CDR1 and CDR2 sequences are LNHNV and YYDKDF (reference sequence). V lost 0 bases, J lost 2 bases, and 7 bases stayed unmatched. The CDR3 DNA is TGTGCCACCAGCAGAGATGTTGCTAGCGGGTACACAGATACGCAGTATTTT. Amino acids: CATSRDVASGYTDTQYF. Drawing the rest from reference TRBV15 and TRBJ2-3, the complete variable domain is DAMVIQNPRYQVTQFGKPVTLSCSQTLNHNVMYWYQQKSSQAPKLLFHYYDKDFNNEADTPDNFQSRRPNTSFCFLDIRSPGLGDTAMYLCATSRDVASGYTDTQYFGPGTRLTVL.

The V gene is TRBV4-1, the J gene TRBJ2-1; 9 nucleotides match TRBD2. The germline V gene encodes CDR1 MGHRA and CDR2 YSYEKL. The junction had 3 bases not matched to a gene; V was cut back by 0 bases and J by 6 bases. CDR3 size: 15 residues. In nucleotides, the CDR3 is TGCGCCAGCAGCCAAGAGGGACTAGCCATCAATGAGCAGTTCTTC. It specifies CASSQEGLAINEQFF.

The chain links TRBV28 to TRBJ2-5; D is uncertain. Germline V CDR1 and CDR2: MDHEN, SYDVKM. V shed 3 bases and J shed 7 bases, with 12 bases lying between them. The CDR3 length is 13 residues. In DNA form, the CDR3 reads TGTGCCAGCAGTTTGTCTAGATTTAGGACCCAGTACTTC. It is translated as CASSLSRFRTQYF.

V and J are TRBV5-4 and TRBJ2-5, with D maybe TRBD1 (6 bases). In germline, CDR1 is SGHNT, CDR2 YYREEE (reference sequence). This CDR3 has 15 amino acids. V was shortened by 4 bases and J by 2 bases, with 15 bases between the two germline ends. CDR3 loop: CASSGVGAAQETQYF. CDR3 DNA: TGTGCCAGCAGCGGGGTGGGGGCAGCACAAGAGACCCAGTACTTC. The variable domain in full, completed from reference TRBV5-4 and TRBJ2-5, reads ETGVTQSPTHLIKTRGQQVTLRCSSQSGHNTVSWYQQALGQGPQFIFQYYREEENGRGNFPPRFSGLQFPNYSSELNVNALELDDSALYLCASSGVGAAQETQYFGPGTRLLVL.

About this clone itself: The junction departs from germline at one end; a sequencing error may be responsible. The chain combines TRBV4-2 with TRBJ2-5, with 10 positions matching TRBD2. This CDR3 region has 14 residues. Germline V lookup: CDR1 LGHNA, CDR2 YNFKEQ. The CDR3 here is CASSQESSGRASHF. CDR3 nucleotides: TGTGCCAGCAGCCAAGAGAGCAGCGGGAGGGCCTCACACTTC.

The gene calls are TRBV5-6 and TRBJ1-2; 8 bases are a match to TRBD1. Per germline, CDR1 SGHDT and CDR2 YYEEEE. With V trimmed by 0 bases and J by 8 bases, 9 bases remained unmatched. This CDR3 comprises 15 residues. This CDR3 is CASSLGGQGKRGYTF. The CDR3 region has the DNA TGTGCCAGCAGCTTGGGTGGACAGGGTAAGCGAGGCTACACCTTC. The variable domain in full, with the rest retrieved from reference TRBV5-6 and TRBJ1-2, is DAGVTQSPTHLIKTRGQQVTLRCSPKSGHDTVSWYQQALGQGPQFIFQYYEEEERQRGNFPDRFSGHQFPNYSSELNVNALLLGDSALYLCASSLGGQGKRGYTFGSGTRLTVV.

As concerns this clone: The sample contains more than one DNA sequence encoding this CDR3. This rearrangement joins TRBV19 to TRBJ2-1, with 8 bases fitting TRBD2. CDR1 is LNHDA, CDR2 SQIVND, per germline (reference sequence). Trimming took 3 bases from V and 6 from J; bases not matched to a gene: 7. The CDR3 length is 15 residues. This CDR3 reads CASSIGLAGSNEQFF. CDR3 nucleotides: TGTGCCAGTAGTATCGGTTTAGCGGGAAGCAATGAGCAGTTCTTC.

The table lists this clone with a few counts. The rearrangement joins TRBV6-1 to TRBJ2-2, with 11 bases that match TRBD1. The junction had 7 bases not matched to a gene; V was cut back by 8 bases and J by 5 bases. Germline lookup yields CDR1 MNHNS and CDR2 SASEGT. The CDR3 is 15 residues long. The chain's CDR3 is CASGAGQGATGELFF. DNA for the CDR3: TGTGCCAGCGGTGCTGGACAGGGGGCGACCGGGGAGCTGTTTTTT.

The chain recombines TRBV27 with TRBJ2-7, with 7 bases that match TRBD1. The germline V gene has CDR1 MNHEY and CDR2 SMNVEV (reference sequence). The V and J ends lost 4 bases and 1 base, in that order; junction bases with no gene match: 4. CDR3 length: 14 residues. The CDR3 DNA is TGTGCCAGCAGTTACTCGGGACAGTCCTACGAGCAGTACTTC. This gives the protein CASSYSGQSYEQYF.

This CDR3 reads CASSAGVLNTEAFF. The CDR3 DNA reads TGCGCCAGCAGCGCCGGGGTATTGAACACTGAAGCTTTCTTT. This chain uses TRBV5-1 with TRBJ1-1; D is ambiguous. CDR3 length equals 14 residues. V was cut by 4 bases and J by 0 bases, with 10 bases left in between. Germline V gene sequence: CDR1 SGHRS, CDR2 YFSETQ.

The chain uses TRBV27 and TRBJ2-1; maybe TRBD2 (6 bases). This CDR3 is built from 15 residues. In germline, CDR1 is MNHEY, CDR2 SMNVEV (reference sequence). V was cut by 5 bases and J by 5 bases, with 16 bases left in between. Here the CDR3 reads CASSGDLGPNNEQFF. CDR3 DNA: TGTGCCAGCAGTGGGGACTTGGGGCCCAACAATGAGCAGTTCTTC.

CDR3 sequence: CASSIGTGEGEKLFF. CDR3 coding DNA: TGTGCCAGCAGTATCGGGACAGGGGAGGGTGAAAAACTGTTTTTT. The chain recombines TRBV27 with TRBJ1-4; TRBD1 agrees at 10 bases. J lost 7 bases, V lost 5 bases, and 7 bases had no gene match. The CDR3 runs 15 residues. Germline V gene sequence: CDR1 MNHEY, CDR2 SMNVEV (reference sequence).

The J gene is TRBJ1-1, the V gene TRBV11-2; no clear D. The germline gives CDR1 SGHAT, CDR2 FQNNGV. Trimming removed 3 bases at V and 10 bases at J, with 21 bases between. CDR3 length equals 15 residues. DNA for the CDR3: TGTGCCAGCAGCTTGCTCACCGGGTCCAAACCCGGAGCTTTCTTT. Protein: CASSLLTGSKPGAFF. The variable domain in full, completed from reference TRBV11-2 and TRBJ1-1, reads EAGVAQSPRYKIIEKRQSVAFWCNPISGHATLYWYQQILGQGPKLLIQFQNNGVVDDSQLPKDRFSAERLKGVDSTLKIQPAKLEDSAVYLCASSLLTGSKPGAFFGQGTRLTVV.

The chain couples TRBV19 to TRBJ2-1, with 10 bases that match TRBD2. This CDR3 comprises 15 residues. Germline assignment: CDR1 LNHDA and CDR2 SQIVND (reference sequence). J gave up 6 bases and V 5 bases, and 7 bases lay outside the gene matches. As DNA, the CDR3 is TGTGCCAGTAGTTTGGGGACTAGCGCGATCAATGAGCAGTTCTTC. It translates to CASSLGTSAINEQFF.

This sequence joins TRBV29-1 and TRBJ2-7; perhaps TRBD1 as D (6 bases). Trimming left V 6 bases short and J 3 bases short, with 15 bases between. Germline lookup yields CDR1 SQVTM and CDR2 ANQGSEA. The CDR3 extends over 13 amino acids. CDR3 loop: CSVETGMGYEQYF. DNA of the CDR3: TGCAGCGTGGAAACAGGGATGGGCTACGAGCAGTACTTC.

V gene TRBV5-1 combines with J gene TRBJ2-7, with TRBD2 matching over 11 bases. Losses at the gene ends were 0 bases for V and 6 bases for J; bases not matched to a gene: 11. There are 17 residues in the CDR3. CDR1 is SGHRS, CDR2 YFSETQ, per germline. As DNA, the CDR3 is TGCGCCAGCAGCTTGGCCAGAACCCGCCTAGCGGGAGGCGAGCAGTACTTC. Translation gives CASSLARTRLAGGEQYF.

The chain links TRBV7-9 to TRBJ2-1; 10 bases align to TRBD2. The CDR3 has 15 residues. Germline trimming cut 3 bases from V and 6 bases from J; bases unmatched to any gene: 5. Germline lookup yields CDR1 SEHNR and CDR2 FQNEAQ (reference sequence). The CDR3 DNA is TGTGCCAGCAGCTTGGTTCTAGCGGGAGTCAATGAGCAGTTCTTC. It specifies CASSLVLAGVNEQFF.